The 30 T cell receptor beta chains given below trace back to one sample, sequenced in a study of immune cell composition in non-small cell lung cancer. Repertoires were generated with immunoSEQ multiplex PCR, while TCRdb's copy carries only in-frame clones and drops some. The sample consists of about 5,000 clones, about four fifths of them appearing once. The sequencing input was lung tumor tissue. Receptors originate from a human donor with non-small cell lung cancer.

V usage is TRBV5-4 and J usage is TRBJ2-2; TRBD2 matches at 7 bases. From germline, CDR1 is SGHNT and CDR2 YYREEE (reference sequence). The CDR3 has 14 residues. CDR3 sequence (DNA): TGTGCGACCCTGAGCGGGGTGCGAACCGGGGAGCTGTTTTTT. Protein sequence: CATLSGVRTGELFF.

This chain uses TRBV4-3 with TRBJ1-1; tentative D call: TRBD1 (5 bases). CDR3 length: 12 amino acids. Germline V lookup: CDR1 LGHNA, CDR2 YSLEER. The V end was cut by 1 base, the J end by 6 bases, with 6 bases between. The CDR3 loop is CASSQGDSEAFF. The CDR3 bases are TGCGCCAGCAGCCAAGGGGACTCTGAAGCTTTCTTT.

V gene TRBV5-4 combines with J gene TRBJ2-5, with TRBD2 identical over 10 bases. The germline CDR1 and CDR2 sequences are SGHNT and YYREEE (reference sequence). V lost 8 bases and J lost 4; bases outside the gene matches: 5. The CDR3 runs 13 residues. CDR3: CASSGGRGETQYF. The CDR3 region has the DNA TGTGCCAGTAGCGGGGGGAGGGGAGAGACCCAGTACTTC.

CDR3 sequence (DNA): TGTGCCAGCAGTGAAGGGCGGCTTAATGAAAAACTGTTTTTT. Protein product: CASSEGRLNEKLFF. The rearrangement uses TRBV6-1 and TRBJ1-4; D is undetermined. Per germline, CDR1 MNHNS and CDR2 SASEGT. The V gene lost 1 base and the J gene lost 4 bases, with 7 bases spanning the gap. This CDR3 is 14 amino acids long.

The chain has TRBV27 and TRBJ2-3; 10 bases agree with TRBD2. Germline CDR1 is MNHEY and CDR2 is SMNVEV (reference sequence). Trimming cost V 3 bases and J 6 bases; bases outside gene matches: 6. The CDR3 is 15 amino acids. Here the CDR3 DNA reads TGTGCCAGCAGTTTCGCTAGCGGGGGCCGGGATACGCAGTATTTT. This translates into CASSFASGGRDTQYF.

The chain couples TRBV10-3 to TRBJ1-2; the D gene is possibly TRBD1 (6 bases). With 5 bases removed from V and 6 bases from J, the gap between germline ends came to 16 bases. From germline, CDR1 is ENHRY and CDR2 SYGVKD. This CDR3 spans 14 amino acids. The CDR3 spells CAISLAGAENGYTF. CDR3 nucleotides: TGTGCCATCAGTCTTGCAGGGGCGGAGAATGGCTACACCTTC.

This rearrangement joins TRBV29-1 to TRBJ2-5; 13 nucleotides align to TRBD2. The CDR3 contains 16 residues. Germline lookup yields CDR1 SQVTM and CDR2 ANQGSEA. Trimming cost V 5 bases and J 1 base; bases outside gene matches: 7. The CDR3 sequence is CSVLGRLAGGQETQYF. The DNA for the CDR3 is TGCAGCGTTCTCGGGAGACTAGCGGGGGGCCAAGAGACCCAGTACTTC.

The chain is built from TRBV29-1 and TRBJ2-1; 9 bases are a match to TRBD2. This CDR3 is built from 20 residues. The ends lost 1 base at V and 6 bases at J; junction bases unmatched: 22. The germline CDR1 and CDR2 sequences are SQVTM and ANQGSEA. Here the CDR3 reads CSVEGYGLAGRARRANEQFF. The CDR3 DNA reads TGCAGCGTTGAAGGCTACGGCCTAGCGGGAAGGGCGCGCAGGGCCAATGAGCAGTTCTTC.

The J gene is TRBJ1-1, the V gene TRBV6-5; D remains unclear. V was pared by 10 bases and J by 7 bases, with 13 bases between. This CDR3 region has 11 residues. The germline CDR1 and CDR2 sequences are MNHEY and SVGAGI. The chain's CDR3 is CATSTPGEAFF. CDR3 sequence (DNA): TGTGCCACTTCAACCCCCGGTGAAGCTTTCTTT.

CDR3 in DNA: TGTGCCAGCAGCTTACAGGCGGGGGCCTACAATGAGCAGTTCTTC. This codes for CASSLQAGAYNEQFF. The rearrangement uses TRBV7-3 and TRBJ2-1; 7 bases align to TRBD2. CDR3 length: 15 residues. Trimming took 2 bases from V and 2 from J; bases not matched to a gene: 3. The germline CDR1 and CDR2 sequences are SGHTA and FQGTGA.

This clone was seen a few times. The chain's CDR3 is CASSLTPYNEQFF. CDR3 sequence (DNA): TGCGCCAGCAGCTTAACACCCTACAATGAGCAGTTCTTC. This chain uses TRBV5-1 with TRBJ2-1, with no clear D. V was shortened by 2 bases and J by 2 bases, with 5 bases between the two germline ends. This CDR3 is 13 amino acids long. Per the germline V gene, CDR1 is SGHRS and CDR2 is YFSETQ. Looking up the rest from reference TRBV5-1 and TRBJ2-1 gives the full variable domain: KAGVTQTPRYLIKTRGQQVTLSCSPISGHRSVSWYQQTPGQGLQFLFEYFSETQRNKGNFPGRFSGRQFSNSRSEMNVSTLELGDSALYLCASSLTPYNEQFFGPGTRLTVL.

V usage is TRBV6-5 and J usage is TRBJ2-7; D is perhaps TRBD1 (5 bases). V was pared by 5 bases and J by 3 bases, with 11 bases between. Germline loops: CDR1 MNHEY, CDR2 SVGAGI. This CDR3 has 13 amino acids. The CDR3 DNA sequence: TGTGCCAGCAGTGAAACAACAGGCTACGAGCAGTACTTC. Amino acids: CASSETTGYEQYF.

The genes are TRBV11-3 and TRBJ2-5, with 11 bases that match TRBD2. Trimming removed 1 base from V and 5 bases from J; junction bases left unmatched: 12. This CDR3 is built from 18 residues. In germline, CDR1 is SGHNT, CDR2 YENEEA. This CDR3 reads CASSLGLLAGATGETQYF. CDR3 in DNA: TGTGCCAGCAGCTTAGGGTTACTAGCGGGGGCCACTGGGGAGACCCAGTACTTC.

The V call is TRBV18, the J call TRBJ2-5; D gene uncertain. The CDR3 is made up of 11 amino acids. Germline values: CDR1 KGHSH, CDR2 LQKENI. V was shortened by 3 bases and J by 5 bases, with 4 bases between the two germline ends. CDR3 in DNA: TGTGCCAGCTCACCGGAGGAGACCCAGTACTTC. This gives the protein CASSPEETQYF.

The CDR3 coding sequence is TGTGCCAGCAGTAAACAGCCGAATCAGCCCCAGCATTTT. Translation gives CASSKQPNQPQHF. The rearrangement joins TRBV6-1 to TRBJ1-5; D is ambiguous. Germline-derived CDR1 and CDR2 are MNHNS and SASEGT. V was trimmed by 5 bases and J by 4 bases, leaving 9 bases between them. This CDR3 contains 13 residues.

The gene calls are TRBV30 and TRBJ2-7, with TRBD2 matching 7 bases. CDR3 size: 14 residues. The V segment lost 0 bases and the J segment 3 bases; nucleotides outside the gene matches: 5. The germline V gene has CDR1 GTSNPN and CDR2 SVGIG (reference sequence). CDR3: CAWSVGGVGYEQYF. In DNA form, the CDR3 reads TGTGCCTGGAGTGTGGGAGGGGTGGGCTACGAGCAGTACTTC.

This chain joins TRBV4-1 and TRBJ2-1, with D unclear. Germline assignment: CDR1 MGHRA and CDR2 YSYEKL. CDR3 length equals 16 residues. V dropped 0 bases and J dropped 2 bases, with 11 bases sitting between them. CDR3 in amino acids: CASSQERGKTYNEQFF. The CDR3 DNA is TGCGCCAGCAGCCAAGAAAGAGGAAAGACCTACAATGAGCAGTTCTTC.

CDR3 amino acids: CAWGQTNYGYTF. The CDR3 bases are TGTGCCTGGGGACAGACGAACTATGGCTACACCTTC. V usage is TRBV30 and J usage is TRBJ1-2, with D possibly matching TRBD1 (6 bases). The CDR3 runs to 12 residues. V was cut by 5 bases and J by 2 bases, with 9 bases left in between. Per germline, CDR1 GTSNPN and CDR2 SVGIG (reference sequence).

This rearrangement joins TRBV27 to TRBJ2-1, with no clear D. The V gene's germline CDR1 is MNHEY and CDR2 SMNVEV (reference sequence). V was pared by 4 bases and J by 4 bases, with 11 bases between. The CDR3 covers 14 residues. This chain's CDR3 is CASSSPDTYNEQFF. The CDR3 region has the DNA TGTGCCAGCAGTTCCCCCGACACATACAATGAGCAGTTCTTC.

This chain joins TRBV19 and TRBJ2-5; possibly TRBD1 for D (5 bases). Per the germline V gene, CDR1 is LNHDA and CDR2 is SQIVND (reference sequence). The ends were cut back, 5 bases at V and 4 bases at J, with 14 bases in the middle. This CDR3 spans 14 amino acids. The CDR3 sequence: CASSSFRQGETQYF. The CDR3 DNA reads TGTGCCAGTAGTTCCTTCCGGCAGGGAGAGACCCAGTACTTC. Looking up the rest from reference TRBV19 and TRBJ2-5 gives the full variable domain: DGGITQSPKYLFRKEGQNVTLSCEQNLNHDAMYWYRQDPGQGLRLIYYSQIVNDFQKGDIAEGYSVSREKKESFPLTVTSAQKNPTAFYLCASSSFRQGETQYFGPGTRLLVL.

The chain links TRBV28 to TRBJ1-2; TRBD1 is a possible D gene (5 bases). Germline V gene data show CDR1 as MDHEN and CDR2 as SYDVKM. Deletions cut 7 bases from V and 4 bases from J, with 10 bases between. The CDR3 runs 12 residues. The DNA for the CDR3 is TGTGCCAGCAAGATGGGACTCTATGGCTACACCTTC. This gives the protein CASKMGLYGYTF.

J is TRBJ1-4 and V is TRBV4-1; D gene ambiguous. This CDR3 is built from 16 residues. The germline CDR1 and CDR2 sequences are MGHRA and YSYEKL. The V gene lost 0 bases and the J gene lost 7 bases, with 15 bases spanning the gap. This CDR3 reads CASSQDKEGWVEKLFF. The CDR3 DNA reads TGCGCCAGCAGCCAAGATAAAGAGGGCTGGGTTGAAAAACTGTTTTTT.

The gene calls are TRBV5-4 and TRBJ2-7; the match to TRBD2 covers 10 bases. This CDR3 region has 14 residues. The V gene's germline CDR1 is SGHNT and CDR2 YYREEE (reference sequence). V gave up 4 bases and J gave up 5 bases; unmatched junction bases: 6. CDR3 sequence: CASSPSGRRNEQYF. The CDR3 DNA follows: TGTGCCAGCAGCCCTAGCGGGAGAAGAAACGAGCAGTACTTC.

The V and J genes are TRBV2 and TRBJ1-4, with TRBD1 matching 9 bases. The germline V gene has CDR1 SNHLY and CDR2 FYNNEI. With 11 bases clipped from V and 4 bases from J, the junction kept 5 bases outside the gene matches. The CDR3 extends over 13 amino acids. CDR3 DNA: TGTGCCTTCCCGGGACAGGGTAATGAAAAACTGTTTTTT. Translation: CAFPGQGNEKLFF.

This rearrangement joins TRBV18 to TRBJ1-3; TRBD1 agrees at 7 bases. CDR1 is KGHSH and CDR2 is LQKENI in the germline V gene. The V gene end was trimmed by 3 bases and the J gene end by 3 bases; junction bases not matched to a gene: 14. The CDR3 has 18 amino acids. The chain's CDR3 is CASSPVGQAQILGNTIYF. CDR3 in DNA: TGTGCCAGCTCACCGGTAGGACAGGCCCAAATTCTTGGAAACACCATATATTTT.

By its share, this clone is large (0.1 to 1%). The CDR3 spells CASSSGTGGSGELFF. The CDR3, as DNA: TGTGCCAGCAGTTCCGGGACGGGCGGGAGTGGGGAGCTGTTTTTT. The chain is built from TRBV11-2 and TRBJ2-2; 7 bases line up with TRBD2. The germline gives CDR1 SGHAT, CDR2 FQNNGV. The trim removed 6 bases at V and 8 bases at J, leaving 12 bases unmatched. The length of the CDR3 is 15 residues.

The chain employs TRBV5-4 and TRBJ2-1; tentatively, D is TRBD2 (5 bases). CDR1 and CDR2 from the germline V gene are SGHNT and YYREEE (reference sequence). V lost 0 bases, J lost 0 bases, and 10 bases lay in between. This CDR3 region has 16 residues. The CDR3 here is CASSLGGQSSYNEQFF. DNA of the CDR3: TGTGCCAGCAGCTTGGGCGGGCAGAGCTCCTACAATGAGCAGTTCTTC.

CDR3 nucleotide sequence: TGTGCCAGCAGCTTAACCGGGACTAGCGGTTGGGAGACCCAGTACTTC. It specifies CASSLTGTSGWETQYF. This chain uses TRBV7-2 with TRBJ2-5; 11 nucleotides line up with TRBD2. The V segment lost 2 bases and the J segment 5 bases; nucleotides outside the gene matches: 7. The CDR3 loop spans 16 amino acids. Looked up from germline, CDR1 is SGHTA and CDR2 is FQGNSA. Full variable domain (remainder filled in from reference TRBV7-2 and TRBJ2-5): GAGVSQSPSNKVTEKGKDVELRCDPISGHTALYWYRQSLGQGLEFLIYFQGNSAPDKSGLPSDRFSAERTGGSVSTLTIQRTQQEDSAVYLCASSLTGTSGWETQYFGPGTRLLVL.

The chain couples TRBV6-5 to TRBJ2-5, with 7 bases matching TRBD2. Germline V CDR1 and CDR2: MNHEY, SVGAGI. J lost 3 bases, V lost 5 bases, and 6 bases had no gene match. CDR3 length: 14 residues. CDR3 in DNA: TGTGCCAGCAGTCTCGTCGGACTAGAAGAGACCCAGTACTTC. Its protein is CASSLVGLEETQYF.

The rearrangement links TRBV30 to TRBJ2-2, with TRBD1 identical over 7 bases. CDR3 length: 13 amino acids. V was clipped by 5 bases and J by 3 bases; unmatched bases: 3. The germline CDR1 and CDR2 sequences are GTSNPN and SVGIG (reference sequence). This CDR3 is CAWRQGHTGELFF. CDR3 nucleotides: TGTGCCTGGCGACAGGGACACACCGGGGAGCTGTTTTTT.